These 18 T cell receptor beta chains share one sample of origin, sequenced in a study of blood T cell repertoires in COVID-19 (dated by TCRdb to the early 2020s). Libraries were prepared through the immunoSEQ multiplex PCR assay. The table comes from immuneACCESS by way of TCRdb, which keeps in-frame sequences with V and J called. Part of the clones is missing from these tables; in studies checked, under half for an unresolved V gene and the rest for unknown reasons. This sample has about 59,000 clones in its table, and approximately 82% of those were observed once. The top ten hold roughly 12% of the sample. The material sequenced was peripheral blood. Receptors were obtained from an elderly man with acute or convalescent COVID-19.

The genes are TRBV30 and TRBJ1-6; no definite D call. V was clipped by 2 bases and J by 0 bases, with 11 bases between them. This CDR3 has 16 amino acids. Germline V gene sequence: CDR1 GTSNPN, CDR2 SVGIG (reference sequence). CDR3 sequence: CAWSRGTSSYNSPLHF. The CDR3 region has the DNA TGTGCCTGGAGTCGTGGTACTAGCTCCTATAATTCACCCCTCCACTTT.

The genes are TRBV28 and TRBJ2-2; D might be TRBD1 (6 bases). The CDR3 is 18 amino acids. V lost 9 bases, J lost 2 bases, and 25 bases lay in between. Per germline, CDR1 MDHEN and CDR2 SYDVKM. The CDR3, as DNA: TGTGCCAGTAAATATACAGGGCGTCTGGTCTTAAACACCGGGGAGCTGTTTTTT. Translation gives CASKYTGRLVLNTGELFF.

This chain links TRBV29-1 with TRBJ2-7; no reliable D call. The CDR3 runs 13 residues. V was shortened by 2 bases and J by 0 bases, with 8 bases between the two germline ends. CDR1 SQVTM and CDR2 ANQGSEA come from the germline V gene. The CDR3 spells CSVETPSSYEQYF. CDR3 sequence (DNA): TGCAGCGTTGAAACCCCTAGCTCCTACGAGCAGTACTTC.

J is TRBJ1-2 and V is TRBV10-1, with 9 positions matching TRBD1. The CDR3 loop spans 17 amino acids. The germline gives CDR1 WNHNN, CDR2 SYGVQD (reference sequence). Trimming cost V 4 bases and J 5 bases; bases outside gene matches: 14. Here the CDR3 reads CASSGSADRGLPYGYTF. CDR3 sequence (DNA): TGCGCCAGCAGTGGATCCGCGGACAGGGGTTTGCCGTATGGCTACACCTTC.

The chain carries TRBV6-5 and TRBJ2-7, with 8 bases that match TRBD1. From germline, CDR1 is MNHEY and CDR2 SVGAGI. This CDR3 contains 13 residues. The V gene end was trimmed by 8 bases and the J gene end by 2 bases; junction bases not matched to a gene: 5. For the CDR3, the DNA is TGTGCCAGCCTCGGACAGGGTGCCTACGAGCAGTACTTC. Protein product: CASLGQGAYEQYF.

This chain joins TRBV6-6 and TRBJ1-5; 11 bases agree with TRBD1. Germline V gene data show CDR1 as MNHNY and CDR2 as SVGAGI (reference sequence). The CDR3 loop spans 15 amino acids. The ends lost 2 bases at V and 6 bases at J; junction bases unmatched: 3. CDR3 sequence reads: CASSYRTGGSQPQHF. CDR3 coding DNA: TGTGCCAGCAGTTACCGGACAGGGGGCTCTCAGCCCCAGCATTTT.

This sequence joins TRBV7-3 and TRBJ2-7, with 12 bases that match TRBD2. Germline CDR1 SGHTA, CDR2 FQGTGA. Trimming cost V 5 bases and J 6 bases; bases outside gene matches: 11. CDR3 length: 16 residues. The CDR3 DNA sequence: TGTGCCAGCAGCCGTTCTCCGACTAGCGGGAGATCCGAGCAGTACTTC. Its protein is CASSRSPTSGRSEQYF.

DNA for the CDR3: TGTGCCAGCAGTGAAACAGGGGTCGATGGCTACACCTTC. Translation: CASSETGVDGYTF. This chain links TRBV6-1 with TRBJ1-2; the match to TRBD1 covers 7 bases. The CDR3 is made up of 13 amino acids. The J segment lost 6 bases and the V segment lost 2 bases, leaving 3 bases of the junction unmatched. Germline CDR1 reads MNHNS; CDR2 reads SASEGT.

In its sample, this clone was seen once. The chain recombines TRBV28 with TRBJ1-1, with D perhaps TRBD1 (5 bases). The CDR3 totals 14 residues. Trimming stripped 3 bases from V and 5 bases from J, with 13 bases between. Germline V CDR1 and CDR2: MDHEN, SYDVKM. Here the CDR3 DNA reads TGTGCCAGCAGTTTCTCCGGGGAGGGGACTGAAGCTTTCTTT. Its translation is CASSFSGEGTEAFF.

This CDR3 reads CASSLIQGTGELFF. In nucleotides, the CDR3 is TGTGCCAGCAGCTTGATCCAGGGCACCGGGGAGCTGTTTTTT. The chain employs TRBV5-6 and TRBJ2-2; TRBD1 might be the D (5 bases). The CDR3 is 14 residues long. Trimming removed 1 base from V and 4 bases from J, with 8 bases in between. Germline CDR1 reads SGHDT; CDR2 reads YYEEEE.

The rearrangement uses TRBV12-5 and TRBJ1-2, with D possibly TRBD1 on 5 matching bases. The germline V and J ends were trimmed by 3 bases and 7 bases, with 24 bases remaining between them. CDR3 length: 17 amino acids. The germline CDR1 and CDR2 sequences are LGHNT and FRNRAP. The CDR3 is CASGFAYSRAGRSGYTF. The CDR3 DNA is TGTGCTAGTGGTTTCGCGTACTCCAGGGCAGGGCGAAGTGGCTACACCTTC.

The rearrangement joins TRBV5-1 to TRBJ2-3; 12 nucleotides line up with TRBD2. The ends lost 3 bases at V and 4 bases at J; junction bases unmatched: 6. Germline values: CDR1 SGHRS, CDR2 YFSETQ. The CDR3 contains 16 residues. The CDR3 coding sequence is TGCGCCAGCAGCTCTGCTAGCGGGGGGGCCTCAGATACGCAGTATTTT. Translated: CASSSASGGASDTQYF.

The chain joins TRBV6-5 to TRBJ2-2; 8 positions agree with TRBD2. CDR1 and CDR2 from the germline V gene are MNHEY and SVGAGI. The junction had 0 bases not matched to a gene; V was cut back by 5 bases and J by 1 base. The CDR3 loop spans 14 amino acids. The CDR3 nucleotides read TGTGCCAGCAGTAGCGGGGGGAACACCGGGGAGCTGTTTTTT. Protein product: CASSSGGNTGELFF.

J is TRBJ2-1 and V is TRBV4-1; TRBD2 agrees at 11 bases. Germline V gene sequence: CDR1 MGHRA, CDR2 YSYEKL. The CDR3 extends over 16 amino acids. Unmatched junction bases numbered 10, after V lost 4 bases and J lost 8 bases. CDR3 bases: TGCGCCAGCAGCCCTCTTAGCGGGGGGGCCGGGCATGAGCAGTTCTTC. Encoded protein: CASSPLSGGAGHEQFF.

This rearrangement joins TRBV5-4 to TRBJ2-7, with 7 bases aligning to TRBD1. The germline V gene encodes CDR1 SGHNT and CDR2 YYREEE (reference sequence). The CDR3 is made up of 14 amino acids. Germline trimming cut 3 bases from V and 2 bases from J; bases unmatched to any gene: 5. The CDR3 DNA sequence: TGTGCCAGCAGCTCGGGACAGACGGCCTACGAGCAGTACTTC. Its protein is CASSSGQTAYEQYF.

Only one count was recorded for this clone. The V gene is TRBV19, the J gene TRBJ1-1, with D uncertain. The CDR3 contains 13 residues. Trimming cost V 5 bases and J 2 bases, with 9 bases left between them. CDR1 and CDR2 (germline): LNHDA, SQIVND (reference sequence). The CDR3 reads CASSVTVNTEAFF. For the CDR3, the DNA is TGTGCCAGTAGTGTAACAGTCAACACTGAAGCTTTCTTT.

CDR3 protein: CASSLGAGSARPQHF. CDR3 DNA sequence: TGTGCCAGCAGCTTGGGGGCAGGGTCCGCTAGGCCCCAGCATTTT. This chain connects TRBV5-6 to TRBJ1-5; TRBD1 is a possible D gene (5 bases). This CDR3 spans 15 amino acids. Trimming cost V 0 bases and J 9 bases, with 16 bases left between them. The germline gives CDR1 SGHDT, CDR2 YYEEEE.

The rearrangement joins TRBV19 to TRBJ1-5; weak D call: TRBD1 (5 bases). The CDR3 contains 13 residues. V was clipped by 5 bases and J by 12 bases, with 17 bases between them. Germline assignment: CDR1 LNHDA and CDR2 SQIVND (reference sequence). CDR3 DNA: TGTGCCAGTAGTCCCGGGACTAGGTGGATCCAGCATTTT. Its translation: CASSPGTRWIQHF.